The clone carrying this T cell receptor (beta chain) is medium-sized by frequency. TRB was amplified by touch-down multiplex PCR, primer pools A and B combined. TCRdb re-called the multiplex PCR reads and shows each CDR3 protein once, DNA omitted. The sample has approximately 2,100 distinct CDR3 sequences. These data originate in a study of T cell clusters in autoimmune cytopenias. Whole-study context: The median distinct TRB clonotype count was about 2,500 per sample, from a median about 54,000 reads.

Germline V gene data show CDR1 as MNHEY and CDR2 as SVGAGI. This CDR3 contains 13 residues. About 37,500 genome equivalents of blood DNA were amplified for TRB. The data were also submitted as part of a second study, on T cell repertoires in aging, cancer and after chemotherapy. That study adds: Healthy donors lost TCR diversity with age mainly through richness, cancer patients through richness and evenness.

The V and J genes are TRBV6-5 and TRBJ2-1; TCRdb's D gene call, TRBD1, goes unchecked for lack of DNA. The TCR originated in a human donor with an autoimmune cytopenia or autoimmune hepatitis (not recorded which). The sequencing sample was made of peripheral blood. The chain's CDR3 is CASKGVGYNEQFF.